This is a list of T cell receptor beta chains from one sample in a study of T-cell reconstitution after alpha-beta-depleted transplantation in children. TCRdb analysed the PCR reads with MiXCR anew, one entry per CDR3 protein. The sample shows around 300,000 distinct CDR3 sequences, around a tenth of them seen only once. The input for sequencing was peripheral blood, taken 180 days after TCRalphabeta/CD19-depleted stem cell transplant. These receptors all come from a male patient aged 2 to 9 who had a stem cell transplant for chronic granulomatous disease, so the T cells may come from the graft donor. Each CDR3 is given with its conserved first and last residue. A D gene is named only where the DNA matches it firmly. Clone size appears in some rows only: once, few, many, or a class for an expanded clone.

V gene: TRBV29-1; J gene: TRBJ2-7; clone size: many; D gene: TRBD1; CDR3 length: 14; CDR3 protein: CSVLRDRVSYEQYF; CDR3 DNA: TGCAGCGTCCTCCGGGACAGGGTTTCCTACGAGCAGTACTTC
V gene: TRBV28; J gene: TRBJ2-7; clone size: many; D gene: TRBD1; CDR3 length: 15; CDR3 protein: CASKPGQGDSYEQYF; CDR3 DNA: TGTGCCAGCAAACCGGGACAGGGGGACTCCTACGAGCAGTACTTC
V gene: TRBV21-1; J gene: TRBJ1-1; clone size: many; D gene: .; CDR3 length: 16; CDR3 protein: CASSKALSQVGAEAFF; CDR3 DNA: TGTGCCAGCAGCAAAGCGCTTTCCCAGGTCGGCGCTGAAGCTTTCTTT
V gene: TRBV5-1; J gene: TRBJ1-2; clone size: many; D gene: TRBD1; CDR3 length: 14; CDR3 protein: CASSLAGNRGGYTF; CDR3 DNA: TGCGCCAGCAGCTTGGCCGGTAACAGGGGTGGCTACACCTTC
V gene: TRBV25-1; J gene: TRBJ2-7; clone size: many; D gene: .; CDR3 length: 13; CDR3 protein: CASSKLGNYEQYF; CDR3 DNA: TGTGCCAGCAGTAAGCTGGGGAACTACGAGCAGTACTTC
V gene: TRBV5-1; J gene: TRBJ2-7; clone size: many; D gene: TRBD1; CDR3 length: 15; CDR3 protein: CASSLAGTGNDEQYF; CDR3 DNA: TGCGCCAGCAGCTTGGCCGGGACAGGGAACGACGAGCAGTACTTC
V gene: TRBV9; J gene: TRBJ1-2; clone size: many; D gene: .; CDR3 length: 12; CDR3 protein: CASKSVNYGYTF; CDR3 DNA: TGTGCCAGCAAAAGCGTAAACTATGGCTACACCTTC
V gene: TRBV29-1; J gene: TRBJ2-5; clone size: many; D gene: .; CDR3 length: 13; CDR3 protein: CSVCRSPGETQYF; CDR3 DNA: TGCAGCGTTTGCAGGTCGCCGGGAGAGACCCAGTACTTC
V gene: TRBV18; J gene: TRBJ2-3; clone size: many; D gene: .; CDR3 length: 12; CDR3 protein: CASSPGGLTQYF; CDR3 DNA: TGTGCCAGCTCACCGGGGGGACTTACGCAGTATTTT
V gene: TRBV27; J gene: TRBJ2-5; clone size: many; D gene: TRBD1; CDR3 length: 16; CDR3 protein: CASSLIGQGSQETQYF; CDR3 DNA: TGTGCCAGCAGTTTAATTGGACAGGGGTCCCAAGAGACCCAGTACTTC
V gene: TRBV19; J gene: TRBJ1-2; clone size: many; D gene: TRBD1; CDR3 length: 15; CDR3 protein: CASSDVRGSNYGYTF; CDR3 DNA: TGTGCCAGTAGTGATGTCAGGGGGTCGAACTATGGCTACACCTTC
V gene: TRBV12-3/TRBV12-4; J gene: TRBJ1-2; clone size: many; D gene: .; CDR3 length: 14; CDR3 protein: CASSQGTVNYGYTF; CDR3 DNA: TGTGCCAGCAGTCAGGGGACGGTGAACTATGGCTACACCTTC
V gene: TRBV7-2; J gene: TRBJ2-5; clone size: many; D gene: .; CDR3 length: 13; CDR3 protein: CASSLIVGETQYF; CDR3 DNA: TGTGCCAGCAGCTTAATAGTCGGGGAGACCCAGTACTTC
V gene: TRBV6-2/TRBV6-3; J gene: TRBJ2-1; clone size: many; D gene: TRBD1; CDR3 length: 17; CDR3 protein: CASSYRPGQGGRNEQFF; CDR3 DNA: TGTGCCAGCAGTTACCGACCGGGACAGGGAGGAAGAAATGAGCAGTTCTTC
V gene: TRBV12-3/TRBV12-4; J gene: TRBJ2-1; clone size: many; D gene: TRBD2; CDR3 length: 15; CDR3 protein: CASSPEREGYNEQFF; CDR3 DNA: TGTGCCAGCAGTCCGGAGCGGGAGGGGTACAATGAGCAGTTCTTC
V gene: TRBV11-2; J gene: TRBJ2-6; clone size: many; D gene: .; CDR3 length: 15; CDR3 protein: CASSLGDSGANVLTF; CDR3 DNA: TGTGCCAGCAGCTTAGGGGACTCTGGGGCCAACGTCCTGACTTTC
V gene: TRBV28; J gene: TRBJ1-5; clone size: few; D gene: .; CDR3 length: 16; CDR3 protein: CASSLQGPGRYQPQHF; CDR3 DNA: TGTGCCAGCAGTTTACAGGGCCCCGGAAGGTATCAGCCCCAGCATTTT
V gene: TRBV7-2; J gene: TRBJ2-3; clone size: many; D gene: .; CDR3 length: 14; CDR3 protein: CASSVDRFTDTQYF; CDR3 DNA: TGTGCCAGCAGCGTCGACAGATTCACAGATACGCAGTATTTT
V gene: TRBV6-2/TRBV6-3; J gene: TRBJ2-7; clone size: many; D gene: TRBD1; CDR3 length: 15; CDR3 protein: CASSWTTGGSYEQYF; CDR3 DNA: TGTGCCAGCAGTTGGACGACAGGGGGATCCTACGAGCAGTACTTC
V gene: TRBV3-1; J gene: TRBJ1-1; clone size: many; D gene: .; CDR3 length: 12; CDR3 protein: CASSQVNTEAFF; CDR3 DNA: TGTGCCAGCAGCCAAGTCAACACTGAAGCTTTCTTT
V gene: TRBV29-1; J gene: TRBJ1-4; clone size: few; D gene: .; CDR3 length: 14; CDR3 protein: CSVEDPRVLGKLFF; CDR3 DNA: TGCAGCGTTGAAGATCCGAGGGTCCTTGGAAAACTGTTTTTT
V gene: TRBV7-8; J gene: TRBJ2-1; clone size: .; D gene: .; CDR3 length: 15; CDR3 protein: CASSRRDPLWNEQFF; CDR3 DNA: TGTGCCAGCAGCCGCCGGGACCCACTATGGAATGAGCAGTTCTTC
V gene: TRBV5-1; J gene: TRBJ2-7; clone size: many; D gene: .; CDR3 length: 15; CDR3 protein: CASSLVRASSYEQYF; CDR3 DNA: TGCGCCAGCAGCTTGGTAAGAGCCAGTTCCTACGAGCAGTACTTC